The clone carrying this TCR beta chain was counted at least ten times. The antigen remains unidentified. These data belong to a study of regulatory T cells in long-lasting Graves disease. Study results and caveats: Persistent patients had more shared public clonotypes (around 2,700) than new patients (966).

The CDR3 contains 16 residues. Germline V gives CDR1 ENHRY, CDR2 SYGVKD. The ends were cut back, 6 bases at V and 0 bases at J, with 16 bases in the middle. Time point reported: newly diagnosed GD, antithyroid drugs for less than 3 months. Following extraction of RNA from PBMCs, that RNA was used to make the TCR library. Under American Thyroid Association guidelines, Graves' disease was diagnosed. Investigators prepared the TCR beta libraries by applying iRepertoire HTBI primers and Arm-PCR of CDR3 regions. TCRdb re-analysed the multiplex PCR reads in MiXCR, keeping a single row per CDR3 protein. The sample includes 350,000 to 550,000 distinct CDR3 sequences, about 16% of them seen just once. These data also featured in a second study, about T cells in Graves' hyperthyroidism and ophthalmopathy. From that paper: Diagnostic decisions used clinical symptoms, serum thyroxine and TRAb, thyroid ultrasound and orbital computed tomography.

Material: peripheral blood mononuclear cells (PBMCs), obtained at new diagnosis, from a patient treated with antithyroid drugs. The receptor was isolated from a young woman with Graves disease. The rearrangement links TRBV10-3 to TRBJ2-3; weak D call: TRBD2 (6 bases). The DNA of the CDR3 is TGTGCCATCAGCGATTATGTGAGCGGGAGCACAGATACGCAGTATTTT. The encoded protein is CAISDYVSGSTDTQYF.